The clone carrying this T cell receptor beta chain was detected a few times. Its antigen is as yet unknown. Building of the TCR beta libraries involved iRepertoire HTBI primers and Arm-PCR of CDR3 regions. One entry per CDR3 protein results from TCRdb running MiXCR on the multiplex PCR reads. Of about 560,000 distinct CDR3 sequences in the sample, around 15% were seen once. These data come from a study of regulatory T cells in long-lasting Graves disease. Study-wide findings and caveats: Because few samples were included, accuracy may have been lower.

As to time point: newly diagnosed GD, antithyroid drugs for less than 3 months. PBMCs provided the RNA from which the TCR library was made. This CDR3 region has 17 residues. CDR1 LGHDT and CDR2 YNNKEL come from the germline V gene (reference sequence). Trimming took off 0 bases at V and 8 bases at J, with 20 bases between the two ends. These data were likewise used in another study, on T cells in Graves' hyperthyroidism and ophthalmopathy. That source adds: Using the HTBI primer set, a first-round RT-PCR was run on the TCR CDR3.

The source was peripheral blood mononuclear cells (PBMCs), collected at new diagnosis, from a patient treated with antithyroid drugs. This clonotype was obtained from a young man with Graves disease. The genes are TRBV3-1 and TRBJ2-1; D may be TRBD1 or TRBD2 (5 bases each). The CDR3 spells CASSQDALGDPWDEQFF. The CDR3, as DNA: TGTGCCAGCAGCCAAGACGCACTAGGGGATCCCTGGGATGAGCAGTTCTTC.